This T cell receptor (beta chain) was sequenced for a study of Ad26.COV2.S vaccination and SARS-CoV-2 variants. Study-wide results and caveats: Vaccine recipients showed a spike-specific TCR breadth that was higher than in placebo recipients. Vaccine and placebo recipients had comparable breadth of non-spike TCRs.

In regard to this clone: Its antigen is undetermined.

Clones were read by immunoSEQ multiplex PCR, and TCRdb kept only the in-frame ones, dropping some. The repertoire holds some 190,000 clones, with 87% as singletons. CDR1 MNHEY and CDR2 SVGAGI come from the germline V gene. CDR3 length equals 14 residues. Trimming left V 5 bases short and J 0 bases short, with 11 bases between. The specimen was peripheral blood, collected after recovery from COVID-19. This TCR was sampled from a human donor who had recovered from COVID-19. V gene TRBV6-5 combines with J gene TRBJ2-7; a possible D gene is TRBD2 (5 bases). CDR3 sequence reads: CASSRSANSYEQYF. DNA for the CDR3: TGTGCCAGCAGTCGTAGCGCTAACTCCTACGAGCAGTACTTC.